The 30 T cell receptor beta chains below all came from one sample that was sequenced in a study of blood T cell repertoires in COVID-19. Here immunoSEQ multiplex PCR was the method, and the copy in TCRdb shows in-frame clones only, minus some. Of under 150,000 clones detected, roughly 85% appear once; the ten largest clones hold approximately 13%. The sample consisted of peripheral blood. All receptors derive from a human donor in a cohort sampled during active COVID-19.

The CDR3 here is CASSATGPSTDTQYF. The DNA for the CDR3 is TGTGCCAGCAGCGCGACAGGGCCAAGCACAGATACGCAGTATTTT. The chain uses TRBV9 and TRBJ2-3; 7 bases map to TRBD1. Germline V gene sequence: CDR1 SGDLS, CDR2 YYNGEE. CDR3 length: 15 amino acids. With V trimmed by 3 bases and J by 0 bases, 4 bases remained unmatched.

V gene TRBV10-3 combines with J gene TRBJ1-2; D gene uncertain. Germline loops: CDR1 ENHRY, CDR2 SYGVKD. The CDR3 consists of 14 residues. The germline V and J ends were trimmed by 6 bases and 0 bases, with 11 bases remaining between them. CDR3 DNA sequence: TGTGCCATCAGGGGCCCTACCGCTAACTATGGCTACACCTTC. Its translation is CAIRGPTANYGYTF.

This clone is a singleton in its sample. This chain connects TRBV5-4 to TRBJ1-4, with TRBD1 matching 7 bases. Germline V gene data show CDR1 as SGHNT and CDR2 as YYREEE (reference sequence). V lost 5 bases and J lost 8; bases outside the gene matches: 3. The CDR3 is made up of 12 amino acids. CDR3 nucleotides: TGTGCCAGCAGTTTCAGGGGGGAAAAACTGTTTTTT. Its protein product is CASSFRGEKLFF.

The chain couples TRBV12-5 to TRBJ1-5; 9 bases agree with TRBD1. Germline assignment: CDR1 LGHNT and CDR2 FRNRAP. The junction had 10 bases not matched to a gene; V was cut back by 7 bases and J by 6 bases. The CDR3 sequence is 15 residues long. The CDR3, as DNA: TGTGCTAGTGAGCAACAGGGGGCGAAGGGTCAGCCCCAGCATTTT. It is translated as CASEQQGAKGQPQHF.

This chain links TRBV6-4 with TRBJ1-1; D remains unclear. Trimming left V 0 bases short and J 1 base short, with 6 bases between. CDR1 and CDR2 from the germline V gene are MRHNA and SNTAGT. This CDR3 region has 14 residues. CDR3 nucleotides: TGTGCCAGCAGTGACTCGGAGGGGAACACTGAAGCTTTCTTT. The encoded protein is CASSDSEGNTEAFF.

The CDR3 spells CASRRTSGGEETQYF. Written as DNA, the CDR3 is TGTGCCAGCAGAAGGACTAGCGGGGGGGAAGAGACCCAGTACTTC. The chain combines TRBV6-5 with TRBJ2-5; TRBD2 matches 15 bases. This CDR3 contains 15 residues. V dropped 6 bases and J dropped 3; count of bases not matched to a gene: 2. Germline V CDR1 and CDR2: MNHEY, SVGAGI.

Remarks on this clone: Other DNA sequences in this sample translate to the same CDR3. V is TRBV12-3 or TRBV12-4 and J is TRBJ1-1, with D tentatively TRBD1 (5 bases). The CDR3 totals 13 residues. V lost 3 bases and J 4 bases, leaving 9 bases between the germline ends. CDR3 sequence (DNA): TGTGCCAGCAGTTTGCAGGGAGGCACTGAAGCTTTCTTT. It is translated as CASSLQGGTEAFF.

This clone was recorded once. This sequence joins TRBV25-1 and TRBJ1-1; D remains ambiguous. CDR3 length equals 13 residues. The germline gives CDR1 MGHDK, CDR2 SYGVNS. The ends were cut back, 4 bases at V and 4 bases at J, with 10 bases in the middle. This CDR3 reads CASSGAIRTEAFF. CDR3 nucleotide sequence: TGTGCCAGCAGTGGAGCTATACGCACTGAAGCTTTCTTT.

The chain uses TRBV28 and TRBJ1-6, with unresolved D. CDR1 and CDR2 (germline): MDHEN, SYDVKM. With 5 bases removed from V and 10 bases from J, the gap between germline ends came to 6 bases. The CDR3 has 11 amino acids. The CDR3 is CASSRWSPLHF. The DNA for the CDR3 is TGTGCCAGCAGTCGGTGGTCACCCCTCCACTTT.

J is TRBJ2-2 and V is TRBV5-1; 8 positions agree with TRBD2. V trimming: 6 bases; J trimming: 1 base; junction bases outside the gene matches: 2. The germline gives CDR1 SGHRS, CDR2 YFSETQ. The CDR3 runs to 14 residues. This CDR3 is CASNLAGNTGELFF. The CDR3, as DNA: TGCGCCAGCAATCTAGCGGGGAACACCGGGGAGCTGTTTTTT.

The rearrangement links TRBV15 to TRBJ2-1; TRBD2 agrees at 12 bases. The V gene end was trimmed by 4 bases and the J gene end by 7 bases; junction bases not matched to a gene: 5. The V gene's germline CDR1 is LNHNV and CDR2 YYDKDF (reference sequence). The CDR3 consists of 15 residues. The CDR3 bases are TGTGCCACCAGCATGCTAGCGGGGGGGCGTAATGAGCAGTTCTTC. Translating gives CATSMLAGGRNEQFF.

The chain carries TRBV6-2 or TRBV6-3 and TRBJ2-3; D might be TRBD2 (5 bases). The CDR3 totals 15 residues. V lost 2 bases and J lost 0, with 9 bases in between. Germline loops: CDR1 MNHEY, CDR2 SVGEGT. This CDR3 is CASSYLRTSTDTQYF. CDR3 nucleotides: TGTGCCAGCAGTTACCTCAGGACTAGCACAGATACGCAGTATTTT.

The chain carries TRBV28 and TRBJ1-3; maybe TRBD1 (5 bases). The germline V gene encodes CDR1 MDHEN and CDR2 SYDVKM. V gave up 5 bases and J gave up 5 bases, with 19 bases separating them. The CDR3 contains 16 residues. The CDR3 nucleotides read TGTGCCAGCAGTCCTAACAGGTCTTTAGGTAGAAACACCATATATTTT. Its protein is CASSPNRSLGRNTIYF.

This chain uses TRBV4-3 with TRBJ1-5; perhaps TRBD1 as D (6 bases). The germline CDR1 and CDR2 sequences are LGHNA and YSLEER. The CDR3 loop spans 15 amino acids. V was pared by 4 bases and J by 1 base, with 11 bases between. The CDR3 loop reads CASSLVRGSNQPQHF. The CDR3 DNA is TGCGCCAGCAGCCTAGTTAGGGGGAGCAATCAGCCCCAGCATTTT.

This clone was seen just once. The V gene is TRBV27, the J gene TRBJ2-3; D ambiguous. The length of the CDR3 is 13 residues. V was pared by 3 bases and J by 2 bases, with 6 bases between. Per germline, CDR1 MNHEY and CDR2 SMNVEV (reference sequence). CDR3 amino acids: CASSFPHTDTQYF. CDR3 sequence (DNA): TGTGCCAGCAGTTTCCCCCACACAGATACGCAGTATTTT.

The chain joins TRBV11-2 to TRBJ2-3; D unclear. With 6 bases removed from V and 5 bases from J, the gap between germline ends came to 6 bases. Germline V gene data show CDR1 as SGHAT and CDR2 as FQNNGV. The CDR3 covers 11 residues. Written as DNA, the CDR3 is TGTGCCAGCAGTGTCGGAGATACGCAGTATTTT. This encodes CASSVGDTQYF.

The chain has TRBV11-3 and TRBJ2-3, with a possible D match to TRBD2 (6 bases). V lost 5 bases and J 0 bases, leaving 9 bases between the germline ends. Looked up from germline, CDR1 is SGHNT and CDR2 is YENEEA. This CDR3 is built from 14 residues. The CDR3 region has the DNA TGTGCCAGCAGCCCGGGGACTAGCACAGATACGCAGTATTTT. The encoded protein is CASSPGTSTDTQYF. Based on the CDR3 plus reference TRBV11-3 and TRBJ2-3, the full variable domain is EAGVVQSPRYKIIEKKQPVAFWCNPISGHNTLYWYLQNLGQGPELLIRYENEEAVDDSQLPKDRFSAERLKGVDSTLKIQPAELGDSAVYLCASSPGTSTDTQYFGPGTRLTVL.

The chain is built from TRBV18 and TRBJ2-5; TRBD1 is a possible D gene (6 bases). Germline CDR1 KGHSH, CDR2 LQKENI. This CDR3 region has 14 residues. V was shortened by 3 bases and J by 0 bases, with 8 bases between the two germline ends. Written as DNA, the CDR3 is TGTGCCAGCTCACCCTGGACAGACCAAGAGACCCAGTACTTC. Protein: CASSPWTDQETQYF.

DNA of the CDR3: TGTGCCAGCAGTTACTCTTACCGGACTAGCAGGCTGGAGACCCAGTACTTC. It yields the protein CASSYSYRTSRLETQYF. The chain combines TRBV6-2 or TRBV6-3 with TRBJ2-5, with TRBD2 matching over 8 bases. The CDR3 covers 17 residues. Per germline, CDR1 MNHEY and CDR2 SVGEGT. V trimming: 0 bases; J trimming: 5 bases; junction bases outside the gene matches: 11.

This clone was seen more than once but under ten times. The genes are TRBV4-2 and TRBJ1-1, with D perhaps TRBD1 (6 bases). V lost 0 bases, J lost 1 base, and 12 bases lay in between. This CDR3 region has 16 residues. CDR1 LGHNA and CDR2 YNFKEQ come from the germline V gene. The CDR3, as DNA: TGTGCCAGCAGCCAAGATGCAGGGGTGAGGAACACTGAAGCTTTCTTT. It is translated as CASSQDAGVRNTEAFF.

This chain uses TRBV18 with TRBJ2-2, with 9 bases matching TRBD1. With 5 bases clipped from V and 0 bases from J, the junction kept 7 bases outside the gene matches. The CDR3 consists of 17 residues. CDR1 and CDR2 (germline): KGHSH, LQKENI. CDR3 DNA sequence: TGTGCCAGCTCATCATTTAGGACAGGGGCGAACACCGGGGAGCTGTTTTTT. The encoded protein is CASSSFRTGANTGELFF.

The V and J genes are TRBV6-5 and TRBJ2-7; D call uncertain. Looked up from germline, CDR1 is MNHEY and CDR2 is SVGAGI. The CDR3 contains 15 residues. Trimming took off 2 bases at V and 2 bases at J, with 13 bases between the two ends. Here the CDR3 reads CASSYGPPTAYEQYF. DNA of the CDR3: TGTGCCAGCAGTTACGGCCCTCCCACCGCCTACGAGCAGTACTTC.

This clone was observed a few times. The CDR3 nucleotides are TGTGCCAGCAGCCTCGGGGGGGGCAAGACAGATACGCAGTATTTT. Translated, it gives CASSLGGGKTDTQYF. This chain joins TRBV7-6 and TRBJ2-3; 8 nucleotides align to TRBD2. The CDR3 has 15 residues. The V and J ends lost 5 bases and 3 bases, in that order; junction bases with no gene match: 7. From germline, CDR1 is SGHVS and CDR2 FNYEAQ.

This clone was detected once. The CDR3 protein is CASSLSRVSGELFF. CDR3 DNA sequence: TGTGCCAGCAGTTTAAGCAGGGTGTCCGGGGAGCTGTTTTTT. The chain employs TRBV28 and TRBJ2-2, with a tentative D call TRBD1 (5 bases). CDR3 length: 14 residues. From germline, CDR1 is MDHEN and CDR2 SYDVKM. Trimming pared 2 bases from V and 6 bases from J, leaving 10 bases between.

The chain employs TRBV28 and TRBJ1-5; no clear D gene. The V and J ends lost 6 bases and 6 bases respectively, with 15 bases between them. The CDR3 consists of 14 residues. The germline V gene has CDR1 MDHEN and CDR2 SYDVKM. The chain's CDR3 is CASRYSFSGQPQHF. The CDR3 DNA follows: TGTGCCAGCAGGTATTCATTCAGTGGTCAGCCCCAGCATTTT. Variable domain in full (rest from reference TRBV28 and TRBJ1-5): DVKVTQSSRYLVKRTGEKVFLECVQDMDHENMFWYRQDPGLGLRLIYFSYDVKMKEKGDIPEGYSVSREKKERFSLILESASTNQTSMYLCASRYSFSGQPQHFGDGTRLSIL.

The gene calls are TRBV7-2 and TRBJ2-1; 9 bases are a match to TRBD2. Trimming removed 4 bases from V and 7 bases from J; junction bases left unmatched: 8. Germline V gene sequence: CDR1 SGHTA, CDR2 FQGNSA. The CDR3 has 15 amino acids. The CDR3 loop reads CASSSELAGRNEQFF. CDR3 coding DNA: TGTGCCAGCAGCTCAGAGCTAGCGGGGCGTAATGAGCAGTTCTTC.

This chain connects TRBV6-2 or TRBV6-3 to TRBJ1-1; D gene uncertain. CDR3 size: 14 residues. Germline V CDR1 and CDR2: MNHEY, SVGEGT. V gave up 4 bases and J gave up 3 bases, with 12 bases separating them. In DNA, the CDR3 is TGTGCCAGCAGTTTCCAACTACGGGACACTGAAGCTTTCTTT. This gives the protein CASSFQLRDTEAFF.

This clone showed up just once. This rearrangement joins TRBV11-2 to TRBJ2-7; D is possibly TRBD2 (5 bases). CDR3 length: 14 amino acids. Trimming removed 1 base at V and 4 bases at J, with 11 bases between. CDR1 and CDR2 (germline): SGHAT, FQNNGV. The CDR3 spells CASSLVFPGYEQYF. The DNA of the CDR3 is TGTGCCAGCAGCTTAGTGTTCCCGGGGTACGAGCAGTACTTC.

The rearrangement uses TRBV6-6 and TRBJ1-3; 8 nucleotides line up with TRBD1. This CDR3 has 16 amino acids. With 5 bases clipped from V and 0 bases from J, the junction kept 6 bases outside the gene matches. Germline V gene lookup returns CDR1 MNHNY and CDR2 SVGAGI (reference sequence). CDR3 sequence: CASSQTGGISGNTIYF. CDR3 nucleotides: TGTGCCAGCAGTCAAACAGGGGGGATCTCTGGAAACACCATATATTTT.

This chain links TRBV5-4 with TRBJ1-1, with D perhaps TRBD1 (5 bases). The V and J ends lost 7 bases and 1 base respectively, with 20 bases between them. Germline V gives CDR1 SGHNT, CDR2 YYREEE (reference sequence). CDR3 length equals 16 residues. CDR3 coding DNA: TGTGCCAGCGGTGGAGGGGTCAATACAGGGAACACTGAAGCTTTCTTT. As protein: CASGGGVNTGNTEAFF.